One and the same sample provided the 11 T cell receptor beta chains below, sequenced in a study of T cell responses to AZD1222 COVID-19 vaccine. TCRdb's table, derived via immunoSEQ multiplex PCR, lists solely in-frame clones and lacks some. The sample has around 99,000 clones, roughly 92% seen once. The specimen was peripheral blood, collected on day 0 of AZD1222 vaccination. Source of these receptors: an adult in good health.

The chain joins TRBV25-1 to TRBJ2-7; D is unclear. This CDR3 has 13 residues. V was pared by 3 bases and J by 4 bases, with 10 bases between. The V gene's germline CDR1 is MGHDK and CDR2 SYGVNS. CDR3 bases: TGTGCCAGCAGTGATGAGGTGCAATACGAGCAGTACTTC. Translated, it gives CASSDEVQYEQYF.

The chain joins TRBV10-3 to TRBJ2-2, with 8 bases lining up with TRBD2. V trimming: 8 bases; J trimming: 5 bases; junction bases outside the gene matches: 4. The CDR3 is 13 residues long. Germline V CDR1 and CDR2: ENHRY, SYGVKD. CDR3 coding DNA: TGTGCCATCGCTAGCGGGCCAACCGGGGAGCTGTTTTTT. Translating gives CAIASGPTGELFF.

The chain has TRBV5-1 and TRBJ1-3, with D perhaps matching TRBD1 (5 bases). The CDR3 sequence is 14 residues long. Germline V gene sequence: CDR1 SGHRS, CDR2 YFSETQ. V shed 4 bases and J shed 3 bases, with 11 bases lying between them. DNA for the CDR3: TGCGCCAGCAGCCCGACCGGGGGTGGAAACACCATATATTTT. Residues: CASSPTGGGNTIYF.

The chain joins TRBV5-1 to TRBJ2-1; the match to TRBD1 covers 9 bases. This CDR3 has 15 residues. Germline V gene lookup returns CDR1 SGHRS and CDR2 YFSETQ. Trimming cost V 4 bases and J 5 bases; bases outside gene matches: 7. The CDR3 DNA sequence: TGCGCCAGCAGCCCACAGGGGGCGCTGAACAATGAGCAGTTCTTC. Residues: CASSPQGALNNEQFF.

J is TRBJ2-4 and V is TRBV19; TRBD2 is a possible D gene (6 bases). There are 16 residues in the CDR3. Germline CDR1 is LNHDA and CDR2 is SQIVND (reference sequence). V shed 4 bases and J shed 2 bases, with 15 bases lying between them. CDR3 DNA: TGTGCCAGTAGTAATCCCTTAGCGGCCTCCAAAAACATTCAGTACTTC. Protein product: CASSNPLAASKNIQYF.

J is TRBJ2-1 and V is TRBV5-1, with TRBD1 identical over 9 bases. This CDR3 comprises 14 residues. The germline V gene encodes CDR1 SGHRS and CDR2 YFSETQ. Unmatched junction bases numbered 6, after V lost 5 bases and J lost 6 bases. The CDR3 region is CASSWGQGSNEQFF. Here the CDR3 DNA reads TGCGCCAGCAGTTGGGGACAGGGTAGCAATGAGCAGTTCTTC.

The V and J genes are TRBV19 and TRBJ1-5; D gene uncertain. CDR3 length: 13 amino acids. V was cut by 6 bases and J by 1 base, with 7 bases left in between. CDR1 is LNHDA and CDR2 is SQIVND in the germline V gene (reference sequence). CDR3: CASSQMSNQPQHF. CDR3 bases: TGTGCCAGTAGCCAGATGAGCAATCAGCCCCAGCATTTT.

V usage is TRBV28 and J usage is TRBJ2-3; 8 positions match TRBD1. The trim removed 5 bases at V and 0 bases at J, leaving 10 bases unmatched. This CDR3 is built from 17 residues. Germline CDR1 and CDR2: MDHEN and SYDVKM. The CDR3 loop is CASSPTGGGLSTDTQYF. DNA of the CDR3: TGTGCCAGCAGTCCTACAGGGGGAGGACTAAGCACAGATACGCAGTATTTT.

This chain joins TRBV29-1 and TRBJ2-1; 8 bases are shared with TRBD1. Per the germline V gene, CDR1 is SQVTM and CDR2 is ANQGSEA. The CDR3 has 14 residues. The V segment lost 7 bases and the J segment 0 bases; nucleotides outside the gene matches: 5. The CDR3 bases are TGCAGCGGAGGGGACAGGAACTCCTACAATGAGCAGTTCTTC. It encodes CSGGDRNSYNEQFF.

In DNA form, the CDR3 reads TGTGCCAGTACTACTAGTCGCTACGAGCAGTACTTC. This gives the protein CASTTSRYEQYF. This chain joins TRBV28 and TRBJ2-7; D may be TRBD2 (5 bases). The CDR3 spans 12 residues. CDR1 is MDHEN, CDR2 SYDVKM, per germline. V lost 9 bases to trimming and J lost 3 bases, with 12 bases between them.

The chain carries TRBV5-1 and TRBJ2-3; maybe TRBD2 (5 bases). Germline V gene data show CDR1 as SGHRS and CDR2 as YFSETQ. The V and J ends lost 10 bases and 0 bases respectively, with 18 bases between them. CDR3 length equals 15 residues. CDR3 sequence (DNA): TGCGCCCGAACGCCCGGGGAGCGCAGCACAGATACGCAGTATTTT. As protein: CARTPGERSTDTQYF. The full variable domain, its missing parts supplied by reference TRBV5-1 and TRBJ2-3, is KAGVTQTPRYLIKTRGQQVTLSCSPISGHRSVSWYQQTPGQGLQFLFEYFSETQRNKGNFPGRFSGRQFSNSRSEMNVSTLELGDSALYLCARTPGERSTDTQYFGPGTRLTVL.